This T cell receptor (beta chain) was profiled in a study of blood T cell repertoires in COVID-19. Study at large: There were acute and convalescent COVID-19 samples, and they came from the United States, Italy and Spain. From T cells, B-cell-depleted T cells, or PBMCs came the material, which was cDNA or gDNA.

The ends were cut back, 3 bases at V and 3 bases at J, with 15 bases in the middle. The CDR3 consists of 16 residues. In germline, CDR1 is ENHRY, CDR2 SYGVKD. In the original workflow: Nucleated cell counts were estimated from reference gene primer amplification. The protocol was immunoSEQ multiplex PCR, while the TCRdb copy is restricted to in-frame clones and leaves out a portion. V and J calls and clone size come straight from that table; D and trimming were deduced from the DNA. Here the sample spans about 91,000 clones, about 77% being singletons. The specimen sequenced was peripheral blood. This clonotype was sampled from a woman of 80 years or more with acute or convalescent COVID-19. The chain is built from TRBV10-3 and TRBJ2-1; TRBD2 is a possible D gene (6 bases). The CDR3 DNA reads TGTGCCATCAGTGACCCCCTCCGGCGGGACTACAATGAGCAGTTCTTC. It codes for CAISDPLRRDYNEQFF.